The source of this TCR beta chain is a study of Ad26.COV2.S vaccination and SARS-CoV-2 variants. Whole-study results and caveats: Analyses that measured TCR breadth and depth may have underestimated total T cell responses.

Measured with immunoSEQ multiplex PCR; TCRdb has only the in-frame clones, and not every one. This repertoire shows hundreds of thousands of clones, approximately 92% found once; its top ten account for over 2%. The germline V gene encodes CDR1 LNHNV and CDR2 YYDKDF (reference sequence). V lost 2 bases to trimming and J lost 4 bases, with 5 bases between them. The CDR3 loop spans 12 amino acids. Treatment given: around 19 received Ad26.COV2.S at low or high dose, single or two shots; several received placebo; per-sample allocation not given. Sampling happened 63 days after the first vaccine or placebo injection. This adult donor, from Boston, was 18-55 years old. This clone was seen a few times. Antigen unknown.

The receptor was derived from a person aged 18-60 years who received the Ad26.COV2.S COVID-19 vaccine or a placebo. The sequenced sample was peripheral blood, obtained in a trial of Ad26.COV2.S vaccine versus placebo. The chain uses TRBV15 and TRBJ1-1; D is unresolved. The CDR3: CATSRNPTEAFF. As DNA, the CDR3 is TGTGCCACCAGCAGAAACCCCACTGAAGCTTTCTTT.